The 27 T cell receptor beta chains presented below share a single source sample, sequenced in a study of blood T cell repertoires in COVID-19. Sequencing was performed with immunoSEQ multiplex PCR; in TCRdb, only in-frame clones are kept and a portion is missing. The table shows 650,000 to 800,000 clones, with 80% to 90% occurring only once. The specimen was peripheral blood. These receptor sequences come from a woman under 30 with acute or convalescent COVID-19.

This chain links TRBV3-1 (or the pseudogene TRBV3-2) with TRBJ1-3; the D gene is possibly TRBD1 (6 bases). V was clipped by 2 bases and J by 0 bases, with 11 bases between them. In germline, CDR1 is LGHDT, CDR2 YNNKEL (reference sequence). The CDR3 extends over 16 amino acids. Here the CDR3 DNA reads TGTGCCAGCAGCCAACCGAGGGGGAACTCTGGAAACACCATATATTTT. Encoded protein: CASSQPRGNSGNTIYF.

The chain couples TRBV6-5 to TRBJ1-2; a possible D gene is TRBD1 (6 bases). V lost 5 bases, J lost 4 bases, and 11 bases lay in between. The CDR3 is 13 amino acids. Germline CDR1 and CDR2: MNHEY and SVGAGI. This CDR3 reads CASSPDSGYGYTF. The DNA of the CDR3 is TGTGCCAGCAGTCCGGACAGTGGCTATGGCTACACCTTC.

V and J are TRBV7-2 and TRBJ1-2; 7 nucleotides line up with TRBD1. Germline CDR1 is SGHTA and CDR2 is FQGNSA. J was trimmed by 4 bases and V by 5 bases; bases with no gene match: 10. The CDR3 loop spans 15 amino acids. CDR3 DNA sequence: TGTGCCAGCAGCCCCCTACAGGGGAGTATCTATGGCTACACCTTC. Its translation: CASSPLQGSIYGYTF.

The chain recombines TRBV4-2 with TRBJ2-2; D perhaps matches TRBD2 (6 bases). Trimming cost V 4 bases and J 1 base, with 13 bases left between them. CDR3 length: 16 amino acids. CDR1 and CDR2 from the germline V gene are LGHNA and YNFKEQ. DNA of the CDR3: TGTGCCAGCAGCCTGGTGGGGGGAGGGAACACCGGGGAGCTGTTTTTT. Its protein product is CASSLVGGGNTGELFF.

This sequence joins TRBV18 and TRBJ2-7; possibly TRBD2 for D (5 bases). CDR1 KGHSH and CDR2 LQKENI come from the germline V gene. The CDR3 extends over 17 amino acids. The ends were cut back, 0 bases at V and 5 bases at J, with 20 bases in the middle. The CDR3 protein is CASSPPLRSGLGNEQYF. DNA for the CDR3: TGTGCCAGCTCACCACCATTGAGGTCGGGGTTGGGGAACGAGCAGTACTTC.

V is TRBV9 and J is TRBJ1-6; TRBD1 matches 8 bases. Trimming at V came to 7 bases and at J to 10 bases, leaving 7 bases not matched to a gene. The CDR3 extends over 13 amino acids. Germline CDR1 is SGDLS and CDR2 is YYNGEE. The CDR3 region has the DNA TGTGCCAGCGCAGACAGGGGTCGATCACCCCTCCACTTT. This sequence encodes CASADRGRSPLHF.

This clone has only one observation. The chain carries TRBV3-1 (or the pseudogene TRBV3-2) and TRBJ1-6; D gene unclear. The germline V gene encodes CDR1 LGHDT and CDR2 YNNKEL (reference sequence). Trimming removed 8 bases from V and 6 bases from J, with 11 bases in between. This CDR3 has 13 residues. CDR3 DNA sequence: TGTGCCAGCGGCGGGAGAGCTAATTCACCCCTCCACTTT. It codes for CASGGRANSPLHF.

This clone was recorded only once. In the same sample, other DNA sequences code for this CDR3. The chain couples TRBV27 to TRBJ1-6; D is undetermined. V lost 2 bases, J lost 0 bases, and 5 bases lay in between. CDR3 length equals 15 residues. Germline CDR1 is MNHEY and CDR2 is SMNVEV (reference sequence). The CDR3 DNA is TGTGCCAGCAGTTTAGTCAGCTCCTATAATTCACCCCTCCACTTT. As protein: CASSLVSSYNSPLHF.

V and J are TRBV11-1 and TRBJ1-5; D gene unclear. V lost 1 base and J lost 4, with 5 bases in between. The CDR3 sequence is 13 residues long. Germline-derived CDR1 and CDR2 are SGHAT and FQDESV (reference sequence). The CDR3 DNA is TGTGCCAGCAGCTTAGTTCCGAATCAGCCCCAGCATTTT. Protein product: CASSLVPNQPQHF.

The chain recombines TRBV18 with TRBJ1-5; unclear D gene. Germline V CDR1 and CDR2: KGHSH, LQKENI. V shed 3 bases and J shed 4 bases, with 7 bases lying between them. This CDR3 has 13 residues. The CDR3 region is CASSPGANQPQHF. CDR3 in DNA: TGTGCCAGCTCACCCGGAGCAAATCAGCCCCAGCATTTT. The full variable domain, with the rest looked up from reference TRBV18 and TRBJ1-5, is NAGVMQNPRHLVRRRGQEARLRCSPMKGHSHVYWYRQLPEEGLKFMVYLQKENIIDESGMPKERFSAEFPKEGPSILRIQQVVRGDSAAYFCASSPGANQPQHFGDGTRLSIL.

The chain employs TRBV29-1 and TRBJ1-2, with 9 bases that match TRBD1. Germline assignment: CDR1 SQVTM and CDR2 ANQGSEA. This CDR3 is built from 13 residues. V shed 2 bases and J 5 bases; nucleotides not matched to a gene: 3. The CDR3 loop is CSVELQGAYGYTF. The DNA for the CDR3 is TGCAGCGTTGAATTACAGGGGGCTTATGGCTACACCTTC.

The rearrangement joins TRBV30 to TRBJ1-4; D is ambiguous. The CDR3 has 15 amino acids. V lost 0 bases and J 0 bases, leaving 8 bases between the germline ends. The germline gives CDR1 GTSNPN, CDR2 SVGIG (reference sequence). The CDR3 here is CAWSVRGSTNEKLFF. CDR3 sequence (DNA): TGTGCCTGGAGTGTACGGGGTTCAACTAATGAAAAACTGTTTTTT.

The genes are TRBV7-2 and TRBJ2-7, with 7 bases fitting TRBD1. This CDR3 contains 13 residues. Trimming at V came to 4 bases and at J to 5 bases, leaving 5 bases not matched to a gene. Germline-derived CDR1 and CDR2 are SGHTA and FQGNSA. The CDR3 bases are TGTGCCAGCAGCTCCTACAGGGGCCACGAGCAGTACTTC. It encodes CASSSYRGHEQYF.

This chain joins TRBV7-8 and TRBJ1-5, with TRBD1 matching over 7 bases. Trimming cost V 5 bases and J 2 bases; bases outside gene matches: 3. CDR1 is SGHVS and CDR2 is FQNEAQ in the germline V gene. CDR3 length: 14 residues. CDR3 DNA: TGTGCCAGCAGCCCAGGGACAGGCAATCAGCCCCAGCATTTT. It translates to CASSPGTGNQPQHF.

With respect to this clone: Other DNA sequences in this specimen translate into the identical CDR3. This sequence joins TRBV11-2 and TRBJ2-7; 7 bases match TRBD1. The CDR3 totals 13 residues. V gave up 2 bases and J gave up 2 bases; unmatched junction bases: 0. Germline V CDR1 and CDR2: SGHAT, FQNNGV. The CDR3 here is CASSLTGAYEQYF. In DNA, the CDR3 is TGTGCCAGCAGCTTAACAGGGGCCTACGAGCAGTACTTC. Supplemented by reference TRBV11-2 and TRBJ2-7, the full variable domain reads EAGVAQSPRYKIIEKRQSVAFWCNPISGHATLYWYQQILGQGPKLLIQFQNNGVVDDSQLPKDRFSAERLKGVDSTLKIQPAKLEDSAVYLCASSLTGAYEQYFGPGTRLTVT.

V usage is TRBV19 and J usage is TRBJ2-1, with D maybe TRBD1 (5 bases). The germline V gene has CDR1 LNHDA and CDR2 SQIVND (reference sequence). Trimming removed 5 bases at V and 4 bases at J, with 9 bases between. The CDR3 is 13 amino acids. The CDR3 loop reads CASSVRQYNEQFF. The CDR3, as DNA: TGTGCCAGTAGTGTGCGACAGTACAATGAGCAGTTCTTC.

This chain connects TRBV6-5 to TRBJ2-4; 7 bases match TRBD1. The V gene end was trimmed by 6 bases and the J gene end by 8 bases; junction bases not matched to a gene: 7. This CDR3 is built from 13 residues. Germline V gene sequence: CDR1 MNHEY, CDR2 SVGAGI. This CDR3 is CASRNRGMDIQYF. In nucleotides, the CDR3 is TGTGCCAGCAGGAACAGGGGTATGGACATTCAGTACTTC.

V gene TRBV5-1 combines with J gene TRBJ1-4, with D perhaps matching TRBD1 (6 bases). Germline V gene data show CDR1 as SGHRS and CDR2 as YFSETQ. Trimming removed 1 base from V and 8 bases from J, with 12 bases in between. CDR3 size: 14 residues. The CDR3 coding sequence is TGCGCCAGCAGCTTGAACAGGGTTGGAGAAAAACTGTTTTTT. It translates to CASSLNRVGEKLFF.

The J gene is TRBJ1-5, the V gene TRBV7-2, with 8 bases lining up with TRBD1. V lost 4 bases to trimming and J lost 5 bases; unmatched junction nucleotides: 7. From germline, CDR1 is SGHTA and CDR2 FQGNSA. The CDR3 is made up of 15 amino acids. The CDR3 here is CASSSAGTGYQPQHF. Written as DNA, the CDR3 is TGTGCCAGCAGCTCAGCGGGGACAGGCTATCAGCCCCAGCATTTT.

The chain recombines TRBV29-1 with TRBJ2-1; tentative D call: TRBD2 (5 bases). Germline V CDR1 and CDR2: SQVTM, ANQGSEA. V lost 7 bases and J 8 bases, leaving 15 bases between the germline ends. The CDR3 runs 12 residues. Here the CDR3 reads CSAKETRYEQFF. The CDR3 region has the DNA TGCAGCGCGAAAGAAACTAGATATGAGCAGTTCTTC.

This chain links TRBV2 with TRBJ2-2, with 9 bases fitting TRBD1. V shed 5 bases and J 5 bases; nucleotides not matched to a gene: 6. This CDR3 region has 15 residues. CDR1 and CDR2 (germline): SNHLY, FYNNEI. The CDR3 loop is CASSLDRGRTGELFF. The CDR3, as DNA: TGTGCCAGCAGTTTGGACAGGGGACGTACCGGGGAGCTGTTTTTT.

V is TRBV18 and J is TRBJ1-2; D is unclear. V was trimmed by 0 bases and J by 0 bases, leaving 8 bases between them. This CDR3 has 15 residues. Per germline, CDR1 KGHSH and CDR2 LQKENI. This chain's CDR3 is CASSPPVTTNYGYTF. CDR3 in DNA: TGTGCCAGCTCACCACCGGTCACTACTAACTATGGCTACACCTTC. The full variable domain, its missing parts supplied by reference TRBV18 and TRBJ1-2, is NAGVMQNPRHLVRRRGQEARLRCSPMKGHSHVYWYRQLPEEGLKFMVYLQKENIIDESGMPKERFSAEFPKEGPSILRIQQVVRGDSAAYFCASSPPVTTNYGYTFGSGTRLTVV.

This rearrangement joins TRBV19 to TRBJ1-1; 7 bases are shared with TRBD1. The V and J ends lost 6 bases and 2 bases, in that order; junction bases with no gene match: 6. This CDR3 has 14 amino acids. Germline V CDR1 and CDR2: LNHDA, SQIVND (reference sequence). CDR3 region: CASRKGTVNTEAFF. CDR3 nucleotide sequence: TGTGCCAGTAGGAAGGGGACAGTTAACACTGAAGCTTTCTTT.

The chain joins TRBV7-9 to TRBJ1-2; D gene ambiguous. Germline V gene sequence: CDR1 SEHNR, CDR2 FQNEAQ (reference sequence). Trimming took off 2 bases at V and 3 bases at J, with 13 bases between the two ends. This CDR3 spans 15 amino acids. The CDR3 reads CASSLSRSIYYGYTF. The DNA for the CDR3 is TGTGCCAGCAGCTTATCCCGGTCAATCTACTATGGCTACACCTTC.

The chain employs TRBV21-1 and TRBJ1-2. TRBV21-1 is classified as a pseudogene. This CDR3 is 15 amino acids long. CDR3 coding DNA: TGTGCCAGCAGCAAAGGGTGGGGGGGACCCTATGGCTACACCTTC. Its translation: CASSKGWGGPYGYTF.

This chain links TRBV21-1 with TRBJ1-1; the table names TRBD1, a call not compared with the DNA. TRBV21-1 is described as a pseudogene. This CDR3 has 13 amino acids. CDR3 residues: CAIGRGPNTEAFF. The CDR3 DNA is TGTGCCATAGGCAGGGGCCCGAACACTGAAGCTTTCTTT.

The chain recombines TRBV12-3 or TRBV12-4 with TRBJ2-1; D not certain. V lost 6 bases and J 9 bases, leaving 9 bases between the germline ends. The CDR3 runs 11 residues. In DNA form, the CDR3 reads TGTGCCAGCAGGGGCGCTGGTGAGCAGTTCTTC. This sequence encodes CASRGAGEQFF.